This TCR beta chain was identified during a study of OX40 agonist ivuxolimab in advanced cancers. About the research overall: Patients undergoing dose escalation presented with hepatocellular carcinoma, melanoma, renal cell or head and neck cancer. Treatment received earlier with anti-PD-1, anti-PD-L1 or anti-CTLA-4 agents was allowed, and more than 30% had some.

V trimming: 5 bases; J trimming: 4 bases; junction bases outside the gene matches: 6. Germline V gene sequence: CDR1 SGHTA, CDR2 FQGTGA. The CDR3 covers 14 residues. TCRdb's copy holds only in-frame clones and misses some; the assay was immunoSEQ multiplex PCR. Among about 18,000 clones, approximately 78% were seen once, and the ten largest hold around 15%. The chain carries TRBV7-3 and TRBJ2-7; 9 positions agree with TRBD1. The sequencing used CD4+ or CD8+ T cells sorted from blood, collected in a trial of the OX40 agonist ivuxolimab. The TCR was taken from an adult with an advanced solid tumor such as melanoma, head and neck, liver or kidney cancer. The CDR3 region is CASSPRGQGYEQYF. The CDR3 coding sequence is TGTGCCAGCAGCCCCCGGGGACAGGGATACGAGCAGTACTTC.